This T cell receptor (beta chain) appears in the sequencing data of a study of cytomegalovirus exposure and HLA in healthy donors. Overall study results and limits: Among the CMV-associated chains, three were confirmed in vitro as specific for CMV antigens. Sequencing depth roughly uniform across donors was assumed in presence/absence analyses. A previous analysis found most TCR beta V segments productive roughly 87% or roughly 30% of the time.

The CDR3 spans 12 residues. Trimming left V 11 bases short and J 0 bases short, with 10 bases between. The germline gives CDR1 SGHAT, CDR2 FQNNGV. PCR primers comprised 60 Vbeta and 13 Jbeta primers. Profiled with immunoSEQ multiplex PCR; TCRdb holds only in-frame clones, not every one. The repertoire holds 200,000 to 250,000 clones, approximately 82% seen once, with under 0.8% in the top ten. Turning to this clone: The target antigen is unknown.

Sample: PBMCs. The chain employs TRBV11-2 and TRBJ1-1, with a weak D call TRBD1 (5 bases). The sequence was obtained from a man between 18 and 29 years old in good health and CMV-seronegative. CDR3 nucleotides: TGTGCCGCGGGGGGGATGAACACTGAAGCTTTCTTT. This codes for CAAGGMNTEAFF.